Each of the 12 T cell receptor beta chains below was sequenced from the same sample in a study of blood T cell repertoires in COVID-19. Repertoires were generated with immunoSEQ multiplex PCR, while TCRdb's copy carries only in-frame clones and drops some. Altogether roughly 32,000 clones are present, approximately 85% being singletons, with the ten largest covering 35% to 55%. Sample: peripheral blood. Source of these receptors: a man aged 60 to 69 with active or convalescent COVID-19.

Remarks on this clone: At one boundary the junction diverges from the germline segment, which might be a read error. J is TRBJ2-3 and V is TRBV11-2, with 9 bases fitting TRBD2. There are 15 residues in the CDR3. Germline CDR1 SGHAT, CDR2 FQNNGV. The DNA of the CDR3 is TGTGCCAGCAGCTCGGGACTAGCCCGCACAGATACGCGGTATTTT. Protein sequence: CASSSGLARTDTRYF.

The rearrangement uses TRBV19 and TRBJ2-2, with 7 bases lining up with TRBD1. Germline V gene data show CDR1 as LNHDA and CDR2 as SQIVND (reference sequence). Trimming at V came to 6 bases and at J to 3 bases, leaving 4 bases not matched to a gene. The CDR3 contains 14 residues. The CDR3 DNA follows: TGTGCCAGTAGACGGGACAGCTACACCGGGGAGCTGTTTTTT. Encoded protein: CASRRDSYTGELFF.

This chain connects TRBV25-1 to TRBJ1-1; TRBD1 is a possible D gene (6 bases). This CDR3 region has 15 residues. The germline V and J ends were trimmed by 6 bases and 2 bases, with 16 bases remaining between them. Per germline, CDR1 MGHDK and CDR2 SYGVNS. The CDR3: CASRSQGPANTEAFF. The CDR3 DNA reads TGTGCCAGCAGGTCACAGGGCCCAGCTAACACTGAAGCTTTCTTT. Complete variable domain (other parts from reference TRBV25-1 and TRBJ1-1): EADIYQTPRYLVIGTGKKITLECSQTMGHDKMYWYQQDPGMELHLIHYSYGVNSTEKGDLSSESTVSRIRTEHFPLTLESARPSHTSQYLCASRSQGPANTEAFFGQGTRLTVV.

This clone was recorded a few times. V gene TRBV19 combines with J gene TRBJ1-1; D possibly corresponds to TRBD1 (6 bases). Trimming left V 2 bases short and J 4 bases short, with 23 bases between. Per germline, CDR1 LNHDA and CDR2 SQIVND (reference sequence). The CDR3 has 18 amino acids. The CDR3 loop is CASSIHPPPTGPITEAFF. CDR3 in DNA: TGTGCCAGTAGTATACACCCTCCCCCGACAGGACCGATCACTGAAGCTTTCTTT.

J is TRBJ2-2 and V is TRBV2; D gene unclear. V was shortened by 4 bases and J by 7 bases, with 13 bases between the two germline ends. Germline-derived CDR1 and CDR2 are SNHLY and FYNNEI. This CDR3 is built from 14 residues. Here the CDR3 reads CASSAALRNGELFF. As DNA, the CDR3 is TGTGCCAGCAGTGCGGCCTTGAGGAACGGGGAGCTGTTTTTT.

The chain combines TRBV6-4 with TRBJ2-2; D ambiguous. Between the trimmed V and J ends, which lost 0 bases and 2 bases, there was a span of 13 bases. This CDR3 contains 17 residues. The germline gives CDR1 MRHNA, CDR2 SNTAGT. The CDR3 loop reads CASSDSVAALNTGELFF. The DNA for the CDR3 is TGTGCCAGCAGTGACTCAGTGGCGGCACTAAACACCGGGGAGCTGTTTTTT.

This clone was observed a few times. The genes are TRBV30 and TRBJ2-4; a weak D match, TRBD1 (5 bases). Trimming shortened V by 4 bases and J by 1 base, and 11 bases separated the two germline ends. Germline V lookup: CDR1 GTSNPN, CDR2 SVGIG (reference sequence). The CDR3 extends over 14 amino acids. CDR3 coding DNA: TGTGCCTGGACTTCAGGGCTGGCCAAAAACATTCAGTACTTC. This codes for CAWTSGLAKNIQYF.

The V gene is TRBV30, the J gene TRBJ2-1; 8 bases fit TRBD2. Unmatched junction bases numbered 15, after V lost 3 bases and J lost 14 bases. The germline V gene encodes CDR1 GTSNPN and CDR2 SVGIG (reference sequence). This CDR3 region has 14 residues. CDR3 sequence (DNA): TGTGCCTGGAGCCGCGGGGGGCTTCGGGAACTCAAGTTCTTC. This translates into CAWSRGGLRELKFF.

DNA for the CDR3: TGTGCCAGCAGTCCCCCTCCCGCCGGAGTACGCTCCTACGAGCAGTACGTC. Its translation: CASSPPPAGVRSYEQYV. This chain joins TRBV28 and TRBJ2-7; no reliable D call. The germline V and J ends were trimmed by 5 bases and 0 bases, with 20 bases remaining between them. The CDR3 loop spans 17 amino acids. Germline V CDR1 and CDR2: MDHEN, SYDVKM.

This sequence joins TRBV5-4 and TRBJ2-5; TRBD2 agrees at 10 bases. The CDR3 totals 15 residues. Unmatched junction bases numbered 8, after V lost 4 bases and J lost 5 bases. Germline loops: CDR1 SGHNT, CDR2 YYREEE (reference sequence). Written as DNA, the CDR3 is TGTGCCAGCAGCCTGATTCTAGCGGGAGTCGAGACCCAGTACTTC. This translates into CASSLILAGVETQYF.

The CDR3 DNA is TGTGCCAGCAGCCCTTCCAGGGTTGGAAACACCATATATTTT. This sequence encodes CASSPSRVGNTIYF. This chain joins TRBV11-2 and TRBJ1-3, with a tentative D call TRBD1 (5 bases). Germline V gives CDR1 SGHAT, CDR2 FQNNGV. V lost 5 bases to trimming and J lost 3 bases, with 11 bases between them. There are 14 residues in the CDR3.

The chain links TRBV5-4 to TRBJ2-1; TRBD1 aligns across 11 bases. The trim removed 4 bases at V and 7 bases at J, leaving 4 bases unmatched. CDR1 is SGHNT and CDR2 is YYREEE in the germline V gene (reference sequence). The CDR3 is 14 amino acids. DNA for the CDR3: TGTGCCAGCAGCCCCGGGACAGGGGGAAATGAGCAGTTCTTC. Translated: CASSPGTGGNEQFF.